Given below is one TCR beta chain in context. Its antigen is undetermined. The germline V and J ends were trimmed by 4 bases and 5 bases, with 15 bases remaining between them. This CDR3 contains 15 residues. CDR1 is LNHDA and CDR2 is SQIVND in the germline V gene (reference sequence). Profiled with immunoSEQ multiplex PCR; TCRdb holds only in-frame clones, not every one. The data contain around 60,000 clones, under 95% of them seen just once; the ten biggest clones take up about 12%. This record comes from a study of OX40 agonist ivuxolimab in advanced cancers. Study information: Ivuxolimab, which is an agonistic anti-OX40 (CD134) antibody, was administered to the patients. Dose-escalation patients were diagnosed with hepatocellular carcinoma, melanoma, renal cell cancer or head and neck cancer. The study, taken as a whole, reports: CD8+ T cells (on average) carried more expanded clones than CD4+ T cells. Expanded peripheral T-cell antigen specificity went undetermined.

The sample in question was CD4+ or CD8+ T cells sorted from blood, obtained in a trial of the OX40 agonist ivuxolimab. The sequence derives from an adult with an advanced solid tumor such as melanoma, head and neck, liver or kidney cancer. This chain connects TRBV19 to TRBJ2-1; D could derive from TRBD1 or TRBD2 (5 bases each). CDR3 nucleotides: TGTGCCAGTAGTAAGGGGACGGAGAGCAACAATGAGCAGTTCTTC. Protein: CASSKGTESNNEQFF.